This passage covers 12 T cell receptor beta chains from one sample sequenced in a study of regulatory T cells in long-lasting Graves disease. With iRepertoire HTBI primers and Arm-PCR of CDR3 regions, TCR beta libraries were built. TCRdb independently ran MiXCR on the multiplex PCR reads; one entry per CDR3 protein. Counted here are approximately 360,000 distinct CDR3 sequences, 12% occurring once; the ten biggest clones make up approximately 17%. The time point: newly diagnosed GD, antithyroid drugs for less than 3 months. PBMC-extracted RNA yielded the TCR library. This same sample was also taken into another study, of T cells in Graves' hyperthyroidism and ophthalmopathy.

This specimen consisted of peripheral blood mononuclear cells (PBMCs), obtained at new diagnosis, from a patient treated with antithyroid drugs. All receptors come from a woman aged 18-30 years with Graves disease.

For this clonotype: This may arise from a read error, as a much more abundant clone is one base away. The chain links TRBV10-3 to TRBJ2-2; maybe TRBD2 (6 bases). Germline V CDR1 and CDR2: ENHRY, SYGVKD. The CDR3 loop spans 13 amino acids. The CDR3 DNA is TGTGCCACCAGTGAGTCGGGAGCCGGGGAGCTGTTTTTT. Encoded protein: CATSESGAGELFF.

This clonotype was found a few times. The J gene is TRBJ1-5, the V gene TRBV4-1; D is unclear. This CDR3 is 13 amino acids long. CDR1 and CDR2 (germline): MGHRA, YSYEKL. Trimming removed 1 base at V and 5 bases at J, with 6 bases between. CDR3 coding DNA: TGCGCCAGCAGCCAAGTCCGAGATCAGCCCCAGCATTTT. Amino acids: CASSQVRDQPQHF.

There are many counts of this clonotype. The CDR3, as DNA: TGTGCCAGCAGTTACTTACAGGGCAATGAGCAGTTCTTC. Its translation is CASSYLQGNEQFF. The genes are TRBV13 and TRBJ2-1; TRBD1 is a possible D gene (6 bases). With 6 bases removed from V and 6 bases from J, the gap between germline ends came to 12 bases. CDR3 length: 13 amino acids. Germline loops: CDR1 PRHDT, CDR2 FYEKMQ (reference sequence).

V gene TRBV27 combines with J gene TRBJ2-7, with 10 positions matching TRBD1. Germline values: CDR1 MNHEY, CDR2 SMNVEV (reference sequence). The CDR3 extends over 18 amino acids. The V segment lost 1 base and the J segment 6 bases; nucleotides outside the gene matches: 15. DNA for the CDR3: TGTGCCAGCAGTTTATACCGGACAGGGGGGGTTCCGTTCGTCGAGCAGTACGTC. This gives the protein CASSLYRTGGVPFVEQYV.

A few counts support this clonotype. In DNA form, the CDR3 reads TGTGCCAGTAGTATAGGCGCGAGCTCCCGCTATGGCTACACCTTC. Its translation: CASSIGASSRYGYTF. This chain uses TRBV19 with TRBJ1-2; D is unresolved. V lost 1 base to trimming and J lost 4 bases, with 13 bases between them. This CDR3 comprises 15 residues. The germline gives CDR1 LNHDA, CDR2 SQIVND (reference sequence).

This clonotype appeared many times. The chain joins TRBV20-1 to TRBJ2-1; TRBD1 agrees at 7 bases. The CDR3 covers 12 residues. V dropped 7 bases and J dropped 6; count of bases not matched to a gene: 6. Germline V gene sequence: CDR1 DFQATT, CDR2 SNEGSKA (reference sequence). CDR3 residues: CSGSDRINEQFF. As DNA, the CDR3 is TGCAGTGGCTCGGACAGGATCAATGAGCAGTTCTTC.

This clonotype was recorded many times. The V call is TRBV20-1, the J call TRBJ2-3; 12 nucleotides match TRBD2. Germline lookup yields CDR1 DFQATT and CDR2 SNEGSKA (reference sequence). CDR3 length: 14 amino acids. The ends lost 7 bases at V and 2 bases at J; junction bases unmatched: 4. CDR3 protein: CSVASGRATDTQYF. DNA for the CDR3: TGCAGTGTGGCTAGCGGGAGGGCCACAGATACGCAGTATTTT.

Many counts were recorded for this clonotype. This rearrangement joins TRBV28 to TRBJ1-1; D is unresolved. Germline lookup yields CDR1 MDHEN and CDR2 SYDVKM. This CDR3 region has 14 residues. Between the trimmed V and J ends, which lost 6 bases and 1 base, there was a span of 12 bases. CDR3 protein: CASRPFRANTEAFF. The DNA for the CDR3 is TGTGCCAGCAGACCTTTCCGTGCGAACACTGAAGCTTTCTTT.

This clonotype was detected a few times. One base away lies a much larger clone, so this may be a sequencing read error. The gene calls are TRBV7-8 and TRBJ1-1; the D gene is possibly TRBD1 (5 bases). In germline, CDR1 is SGHVS, CDR2 FQNEAQ. The CDR3 totals 15 residues. Trimming took 1 base from V and 4 from J, leaving 13 bases between them. Written as DNA, the CDR3 is TGTGCCAGCAGCTTAGGGGGACTAAGAGGCACTGAAGCTTTCTTT. Amino acid sequence: CASSLGGLRGTEAFF.

This clonotype occurred many times. J is TRBJ2-5 and V is TRBV24-1; TRBD1 matches 12 bases. This CDR3 comprises 16 residues. Germline CDR1 is KGHDR and CDR2 is SFDVKD. V was pared by 4 bases and J by 2 bases, with 4 bases of the junction left unmatched. CDR3 protein: CATSEQGQGAQETQYF. DNA of the CDR3: TGTGCCACCAGTGAGCAGGGACAGGGGGCACAAGAGACCCAGTACTTC.

This clonotype was observed many times. This chain connects TRBV28 to TRBJ1-5; no clear D gene. The CDR3 runs to 15 residues. Looked up from germline, CDR1 is MDHEN and CDR2 is SYDVKM. V lost 3 bases and J lost 2, with 11 bases in between. CDR3 sequence: CASSLGGFGNQPQHF. The DNA of the CDR3 is TGTGCCAGCAGTTTGGGAGGGTTCGGCAATCAGCCCCAGCATTTT.

The CDR3 loop is CASSRQGLSNQPQHF. For the CDR3, the DNA is TGTGCCAGTAGCCGACAGGGCCTCTCGAATCAGCCCCAGCATTTT. The gene calls are TRBV19 and TRBJ1-5; 7 bases are a match to TRBD1. The CDR3 has 15 amino acids. The junction had 9 bases not matched to a gene; V was cut back by 6 bases and J by 4 bases. The germline V gene has CDR1 LNHDA and CDR2 SQIVND (reference sequence).